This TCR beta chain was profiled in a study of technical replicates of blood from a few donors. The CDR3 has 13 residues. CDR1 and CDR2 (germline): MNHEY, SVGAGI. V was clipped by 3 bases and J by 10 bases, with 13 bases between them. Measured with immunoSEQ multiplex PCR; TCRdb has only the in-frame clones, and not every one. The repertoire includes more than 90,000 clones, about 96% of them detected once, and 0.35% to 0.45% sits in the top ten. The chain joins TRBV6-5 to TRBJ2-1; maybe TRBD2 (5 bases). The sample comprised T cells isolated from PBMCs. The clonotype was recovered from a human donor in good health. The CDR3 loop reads CASSYREGGEQFF. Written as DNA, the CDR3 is TGTGCCAGCAGTTATCGAGAAGGAGGCGAGCAGTTCTTC.